The 31 T cell receptor beta chains below were found in one sample sequenced in a study of blood T cell repertoires in COVID-19. Sequencing was performed with immunoSEQ multiplex PCR; in TCRdb, only in-frame clones are kept and a portion is missing. The sample shows 200,000 to 250,000 clones, about 88% of them seen only once. Sequencing was carried out using PBMCs or T cells enriched from blood (not recorded which). The receptors shown here come from a woman aged 25 to 45 who had recovered from COVID-19.

This clone is a singleton in its sample. The chain carries TRBV5-5 and TRBJ1-5, with D possibly being TRBD1 (6 bases). Germline-derived CDR1 and CDR2 are SGHKS and YYEKEE (reference sequence). Deletions cut 0 bases from V and 6 bases from J, with 10 bases between. The CDR3 is 14 amino acids. The CDR3 sequence: CASSLGQAGQPQHF. The CDR3 DNA follows: TGTGCCAGCAGCTTGGGACAGGCTGGTCAGCCCCAGCATTTT. The whole variable domain, remainder taken from reference TRBV5-5 and TRBJ1-5, is DAGVTQSPTHLIKTRGQQVTLRCSPISGHKSVSWYQQVLGQGPQFIFQYYEKEERGRGNFPDRFSARQFPNYSSELNVNALLLGDSALYLCASSLGQAGQPQHFGDGTRLSIL.

This chain joins TRBV13 and TRBJ1-1; 9 positions agree with TRBD1. The length of the CDR3 is 16 residues. Trimming took 5 bases from V and 3 from J; bases not matched to a gene: 10. In germline, CDR1 is PRHDT, CDR2 FYEKMQ (reference sequence). The DNA of the CDR3 is TGTGCCAGCAGCCGCCGGCCGGGACAGGGAGACACTGAAGCTTTCTTT. Protein: CASSRRPGQGDTEAFF.

This sequence joins TRBV6-5 and TRBJ1-1; D might be TRBD1 (5 bases). The V end lost 8 bases, the J end lost 1 base, and 11 bases lay between the germline ends. CDR3 length equals 13 residues. Germline V CDR1 and CDR2: MNHEY, SVGAGI. The CDR3 loop reads CASSRDSNTEAFF. In nucleotides, the CDR3 is TGTGCCAGCTCGCGGGACTCGAACACTGAAGCTTTCTTT.

The chain has TRBV24-1 and TRBJ2-2; D is possibly TRBD2 (5 bases). V shed 5 bases and J shed 5 bases, with 11 bases lying between them. Germline V gene sequence: CDR1 KGHDR, CDR2 SFDVKD. The length of the CDR3 is 14 residues. The CDR3 here is CATSGRGTTGELFF. The CDR3 nucleotides read TGTGCCACCAGTGGACGGGGAACGACCGGGGAGCTGTTTTTT.

DNA of the CDR3: TGTGCCAGCAGTTACACCGTAACAGGGTTTGCAGATACGCAGTATTTT. Translated, it gives CASSYTVTGFADTQYF. This rearrangement joins TRBV6-5 to TRBJ2-3, with D possibly being TRBD1 (6 bases). Germline CDR1 and CDR2: MNHEY and SVGAGI. The CDR3 totals 16 residues. V lost 2 bases and J lost 4, with 16 bases in between.

The genes are TRBV27 and TRBJ1-1; D not certain. V lost 5 bases and J lost 0, with 16 bases in between. The CDR3 is 16 residues long. Germline-derived CDR1 and CDR2 are MNHEY and SMNVEV (reference sequence). The CDR3 DNA sequence: TGTGCCAGCAGTAAAGGACTAGTCTATGTGAACACTGAAGCTTTCTTT. Its protein is CASSKGLVYVNTEAFF.

The chain has TRBV6-5 and TRBJ1-3; 7 bases match TRBD1. The CDR3 spans 15 residues. Trimming removed 7 bases from V and 2 bases from J; junction bases left unmatched: 8. Per germline, CDR1 MNHEY and CDR2 SVGAGI. In nucleotides, the CDR3 is TGTGCCAGCACGAGTGGACAGGTTGCTGGAAACACCATATATTTT. It codes for CASTSGQVAGNTIYF.

V gene TRBV27 combines with J gene TRBJ1-3; TRBD1 matches 9 bases. CDR1 and CDR2 from the germline V gene are MNHEY and SMNVEV (reference sequence). Germline trimming cut 5 bases from V and 3 bases from J; bases unmatched to any gene: 5. The CDR3 covers 15 residues. CDR3 sequence: CASSTGTGYGNTIYF. Written as DNA, the CDR3 is TGTGCCAGCAGTACCGGGACAGGGTATGGAAACACCATATATTTT.

This chain connects TRBV7-3 to TRBJ1-6; D uncertain. The CDR3 totals 13 residues. The V end lost 0 bases, the J end lost 9 bases, and 6 bases lay between the germline ends. Germline lookup yields CDR1 SGHTA and CDR2 FQGTGA. The DNA of the CDR3 is TGTGCCAGCAGCTTAACCGGTGGTTCACCCCTCCACTTT. Its translation: CASSLTGGSPLHF.

This chain joins TRBV11-1 and TRBJ2-7; D is uncertain. Germline V gives CDR1 SGHAT, CDR2 FQDESV (reference sequence). The CDR3 length is 14 residues. Trimming removed 5 bases at V and 3 bases at J, with 14 bases between. This CDR3 is CASSPRQVIYEQYF. In DNA, the CDR3 is TGTGCCAGCAGCCCAAGACAAGTTATCTACGAGCAGTACTTC.

The rearrangement uses TRBV6-5 and TRBJ1-4; 10 bases align to TRBD1. The V gene's germline CDR1 is MNHEY and CDR2 SVGAGI. Unmatched junction bases numbered 2, after V lost 2 bases and J lost 8 bases. There are 14 residues in the CDR3. The CDR3 DNA reads as TGTGCCAGCAGTTACGGACAGGGGGGCGAAAAACTGTTTTTT. It translates to CASSYGQGGEKLFF.

The chain combines TRBV4-3 with TRBJ1-2; D gene uncertain. V lost 0 bases and J 1 base, leaving 9 bases between the germline ends. Germline-derived CDR1 and CDR2 are LGHNA and YSLEER. This CDR3 has 15 amino acids. The CDR3 DNA is TGCGCCAGCAGCCAAGAGGGAGACTTTAACTATGGCTACACCTTC. Protein: CASSQEGDFNYGYTF.

The gene calls are TRBV7-9 and TRBJ1-4; D unresolved. This CDR3 is built from 16 residues. Germline CDR1 SEHNR, CDR2 FQNEAQ (reference sequence). Trimming pared 1 base from V and 8 bases from J, leaving 17 bases between. The CDR3 loop is CASSLGPSPGDEKLFF. In DNA form, the CDR3 reads TGTGCCAGCAGCTTAGGGCCCTCACCGGGTGACGAAAAACTGTTTTTT.

This clone has a single count. The genes are TRBV4-2 and TRBJ1-1; 11 bases are shared with TRBD1. Losses at the gene ends were 4 bases for V and 5 bases for J; bases not matched to a gene: 12. The germline V gene has CDR1 LGHNA and CDR2 YNFKEQ. The CDR3 has 17 amino acids. CDR3 region: CASSPPPGQGEYTEAFF. In DNA form, the CDR3 reads TGTGCCAGCAGCCCTCCCCCGGGACAGGGGGAGTATACTGAAGCTTTCTTT.

This chain connects TRBV9 to TRBJ1-2, with D tentatively TRBD1 (5 bases). V was shortened by 0 bases and J by 4 bases, with 19 bases between the two germline ends. The CDR3 extends over 17 amino acids. Germline V gives CDR1 SGDLS, CDR2 YYNGEE. The CDR3 loop is CASSVAPGFRAGYGYTF. The CDR3 coding sequence is TGTGCCAGCAGCGTAGCCCCCGGGTTCAGGGCAGGCTATGGCTACACCTTC.

This chain uses TRBV7-8 with TRBJ1-5; 7 bases agree with TRBD1. The germline V gene encodes CDR1 SGHVS and CDR2 FQNEAQ. Trimming took 3 bases from V and 0 from J; bases not matched to a gene: 14. This CDR3 region has 19 residues. CDR3 sequence (DNA): TGTGCCAGCAGCTTTGAACAGGGGACAGCCCTCTATAGCAATCAGCCCCAGCATTTT. Residues: CASSFEQGTALYSNQPQHF.

The chain carries TRBV13 and TRBJ1-3; the D is unclear. In germline, CDR1 is PRHDT, CDR2 FYEKMQ (reference sequence). The germline V and J ends were trimmed by 0 bases and 4 bases, with 10 bases remaining between them. The CDR3 consists of 15 residues. The CDR3 region has the DNA TGTGCCAGCAGCTTAGGCCAACCAGTGGGAAACACCATATATTTT. Its protein is CASSLGQPVGNTIYF.

The chain has TRBV6-6 and TRBJ1-4, with D unresolved. This CDR3 comprises 15 residues. V shed 6 bases and J shed 3 bases, with 14 bases lying between them. Germline CDR1 MNHNY, CDR2 SVGAGI (reference sequence). CDR3 loop: CASRQGGLANEKLFF. The CDR3 coding sequence is TGTGCCAGCAGACAAGGAGGGTTGGCTAATGAAAAACTGTTTTTT.

V and J are TRBV18 and TRBJ1-4; TRBD1 matches at 12 bases. The CDR3 sequence is 15 residues long. V shed 3 bases and J 10 bases; nucleotides not matched to a gene: 6. Per the germline V gene, CDR1 is KGHSH and CDR2 is LQKENI. In DNA form, the CDR3 reads TGTGCCAGCTCACCGGGGACAGGGGGCAGTGGAAAACTGTTTTTT. It specifies CASSPGTGGSGKLFF. Complete variable domain (other parts from reference TRBV18 and TRBJ1-4): NAGVMQNPRHLVRRRGQEARLRCSPMKGHSHVYWYRQLPEEGLKFMVYLQKENIIDESGMPKERFSAEFPKEGPSILRIQQVVRGDSAAYFCASSPGTGGSGKLFFGSGTQLSVL.

The chain recombines TRBV7-3 with TRBJ1-1; TRBD1 might be the D (5 bases). V was clipped by 3 bases and J by 1 base, with 6 bases between them. The CDR3 covers 13 residues. Germline V gene sequence: CDR1 SGHTA, CDR2 FQGTGA. The CDR3 loop is CASSFTGNTEAFF. CDR3 DNA: TGTGCCAGCAGCTTTACAGGGAACACTGAAGCTTTCTTT. The whole variable domain, remainder taken from reference TRBV7-3 and TRBJ1-1, is GAGVSQTPSNKVTEKGKYVELRCDPISGHTALYWYRQSLGQGPEFLIYFQGTGAADDSGLPNDRFFAVRPEGSVSTLKIQRTERGDSAVYLCASSFTGNTEAFFGQGTRLTVV.

The V call is TRBV14, the J call TRBJ1-1; tentative D call: TRBD1 (5 bases). Trimming shortened V by 1 base and J by 1 base, and 7 bases separated the two germline ends. The CDR3 contains 14 residues. Germline CDR1 is SGHDN and CDR2 is FVKESK. The CDR3 DNA reads TGTGCCAGCAGCCAAGGTCAGGGGAACACTGAAGCTTTCTTT. This codes for CASSQGQGNTEAFF. The whole variable domain, remainder taken from reference TRBV14 and TRBJ1-1, is EAGVTQFPSHSVIEKGQTVTLRCDPISGHDNLYWYRRVMGKEIKFLLHFVKESKQDESGMPNNRFLAERTGGTYSTLKVQPAELEDSGVYFCASSQGQGNTEAFFGQGTRLTVV.

The V call is TRBV23-1, the J call TRBJ1-2; perhaps TRBD1 as D (6 bases). TRBV23-1 has ORF status, its function being uncertain. This CDR3 is built from 15 residues. Trimming shortened V by 3 bases and J by 3 bases, and 14 bases separated the two germline ends. CDR3 region: CASSHSFQGYYGYTF. The CDR3 coding sequence is TGCGCCAGCAGTCATAGCTTCCAGGGGTACTATGGCTACACCTTC.

This chain connects TRBV5-4 to TRBJ1-6; a weak D match, TRBD1 (6 bases). V gave up 3 bases and J gave up 7 bases, with 14 bases separating them. In germline, CDR1 is SGHNT, CDR2 YYREEE (reference sequence). This CDR3 has 15 residues. The CDR3: CASSSTRGGNSPLHF. The CDR3 DNA is TGTGCCAGCAGCTCAACGAGGGGGGGCAATTCACCCCTCCACTTT.

The chain has TRBV7-9 and TRBJ2-5, with 7 bases matching TRBD1. Germline V gene sequence: CDR1 SEHNR, CDR2 FQNEAQ (reference sequence). The trim removed 5 bases at V and 1 base at J, leaving 1 base unmatched. The CDR3 extends over 13 amino acids. This CDR3 reads CASSDRAQETQYF. The DNA of the CDR3 is TGTGCCAGCAGCGACAGGGCCCAAGAGACCCAGTACTTC. The whole variable domain, remainder taken from reference TRBV7-9 and TRBJ2-5, is DTGVSQNPRHKITKRGQNVTFRCDPISEHNRLYWYRQTLGQGPEFLTYFQNEAQLEKSRLLSDRFSAERPKGSFSTLEIQRTEQGDSAMYLCASSDRAQETQYFGPGTRLLVL.

The chain links TRBV29-1 to TRBJ2-7, with 11 bases identical to TRBD1. J was trimmed by 3 bases and V by 6 bases; bases with no gene match: 7. The CDR3 has 14 amino acids. Germline V gene lookup returns CDR1 SQVTM and CDR2 ANQGSEA. DNA of the CDR3: TGCAGCGTGGAACCGGGACAGGGGGACTACGAGCAGTACTTC. This gives the protein CSVEPGQGDYEQYF.

The chain joins TRBV13 to TRBJ1-6; TRBD1 is a possible D gene (5 bases). Germline V lookup: CDR1 PRHDT, CDR2 FYEKMQ (reference sequence). V gave up 5 bases and J gave up 9 bases, with 11 bases separating them. The CDR3 extends over 13 amino acids. The CDR3 sequence: CASSLFGASPLHF. The DNA for the CDR3 is TGTGCCAGCAGCCTATTTGGGGCTTCACCCCTCCACTTT.

This sequence joins TRBV7-9 and TRBJ2-5; D remains ambiguous. The CDR3 contains 13 residues. Between the trimmed V and J ends, which lost 3 bases and 2 bases, there was a span of 7 bases. The germline V gene encodes CDR1 SEHNR and CDR2 FQNEAQ (reference sequence). The CDR3 is CASSFTRQETQYF. CDR3 in DNA: TGTGCCAGCAGCTTTACAAGACAAGAGACCCAGTACTTC.

The rearrangement joins TRBV12-3 or TRBV12-4 to TRBJ1-4; 10 positions agree with TRBD1. Germline trimming cut 6 bases from V and 7 bases from J; bases unmatched to any gene: 2. The CDR3 extends over 13 amino acids. CDR3 in DNA: TGTGCCAGCAGGGACAGGGGGGGTGAAAAACTGTTTTTT. Its protein product is CASRDRGGEKLFF.

J is TRBJ2-3 and V is TRBV5-1; perhaps TRBD2 as D (6 bases). V was clipped by 6 bases and J by 3 bases, with 11 bases between them. This CDR3 contains 13 residues. Germline V gene lookup returns CDR1 SGHRS and CDR2 YFSETQ. DNA of the CDR3: TGCGCCAGCAAGGAGGGTACAACAGATACGCAGTATTTT. Its protein product is CASKEGTTDTQYF.

The V and J genes are TRBV18 and TRBJ2-5; D is possibly TRBD1 (5 bases). Trimming cost V 4 bases and J 1 base, with 10 bases left between them. Germline assignment: CDR1 KGHSH and CDR2 LQKENI. The CDR3 totals 14 residues. CDR3 loop: CASSQQVSQETQYF. CDR3 nucleotide sequence: TGTGCCAGCTCACAACAGGTTTCCCAAGAGACCCAGTACTTC. Full variable domain (remainder filled in from reference TRBV18 and TRBJ2-5): NAGVMQNPRHLVRRRGQEARLRCSPMKGHSHVYWYRQLPEEGLKFMVYLQKENIIDESGMPKERFSAEFPKEGPSILRIQQVVRGDSAAYFCASSQQVSQETQYFGPGTRLLVL.

This rearrangement joins TRBV4-2 to TRBJ2-2; a weak D match, TRBD1 (5 bases). This CDR3 region has 17 residues. Germline values: CDR1 LGHNA, CDR2 YNFKEQ. V lost 0 bases and J 1 base, leaving 12 bases between the germline ends. Here the CDR3 DNA reads TGTGCCAGCAGCCAAGAGCTCCGGACAAAGAACACCGGGGAGCTGTTTTTT. Translating gives CASSQELRTKNTGELFF.